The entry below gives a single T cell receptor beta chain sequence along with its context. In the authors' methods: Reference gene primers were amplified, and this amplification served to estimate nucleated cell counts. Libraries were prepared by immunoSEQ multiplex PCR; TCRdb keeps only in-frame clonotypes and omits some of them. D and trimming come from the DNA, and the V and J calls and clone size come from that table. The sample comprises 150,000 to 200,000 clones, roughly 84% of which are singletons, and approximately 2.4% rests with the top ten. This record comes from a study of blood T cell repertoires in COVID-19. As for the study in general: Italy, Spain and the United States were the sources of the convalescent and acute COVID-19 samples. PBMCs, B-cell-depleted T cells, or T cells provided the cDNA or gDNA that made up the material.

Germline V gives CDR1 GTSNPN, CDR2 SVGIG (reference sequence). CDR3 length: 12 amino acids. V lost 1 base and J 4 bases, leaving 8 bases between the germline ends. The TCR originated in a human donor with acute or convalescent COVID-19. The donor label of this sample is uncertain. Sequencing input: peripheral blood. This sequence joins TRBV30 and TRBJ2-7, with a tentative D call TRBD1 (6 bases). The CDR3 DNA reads TGTGCCTGGAGTGGGACAGAATACGAGCAGTACTTC. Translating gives CAWSGTEYEQYF. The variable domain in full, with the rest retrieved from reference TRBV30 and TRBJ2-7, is SQTIHQWPATLVQPVGSPLSLECTVEGTSNPNLYWYRQAAGRGLQLLFYSVGIGQISSEVPQNLSASRPQDRQFILSSKKLLLSDSGFYLCAWSGTEYEQYFGPGTRLTVT.